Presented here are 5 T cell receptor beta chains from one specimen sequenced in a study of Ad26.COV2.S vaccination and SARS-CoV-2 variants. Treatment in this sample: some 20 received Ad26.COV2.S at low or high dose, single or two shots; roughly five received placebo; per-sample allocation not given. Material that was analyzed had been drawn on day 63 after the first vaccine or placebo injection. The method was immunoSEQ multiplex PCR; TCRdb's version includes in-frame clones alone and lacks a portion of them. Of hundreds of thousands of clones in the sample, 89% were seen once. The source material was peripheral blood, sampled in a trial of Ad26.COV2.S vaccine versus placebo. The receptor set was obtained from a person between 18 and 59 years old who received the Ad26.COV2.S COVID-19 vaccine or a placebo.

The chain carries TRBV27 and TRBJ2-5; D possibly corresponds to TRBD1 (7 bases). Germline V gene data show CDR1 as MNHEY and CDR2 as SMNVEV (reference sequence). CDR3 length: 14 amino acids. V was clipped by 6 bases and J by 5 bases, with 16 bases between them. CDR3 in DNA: TGTGCCAGCAGCCAGGGACAGCGGGCGGAGACCCAGTACTTC. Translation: CASSQGQRAETQYF.

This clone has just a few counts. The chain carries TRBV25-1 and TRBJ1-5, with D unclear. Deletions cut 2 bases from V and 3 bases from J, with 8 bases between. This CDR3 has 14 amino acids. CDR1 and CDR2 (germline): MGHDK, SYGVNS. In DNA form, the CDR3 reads TGTGCCAGCAGTGAAAACAGCCACAATCAGCCCCAGCATTTT. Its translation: CASSENSHNQPQHF.

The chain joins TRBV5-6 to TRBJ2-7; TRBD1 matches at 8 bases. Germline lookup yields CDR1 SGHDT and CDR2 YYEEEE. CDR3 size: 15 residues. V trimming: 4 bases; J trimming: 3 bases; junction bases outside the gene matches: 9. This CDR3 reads CASSTGTGSIYEQYF. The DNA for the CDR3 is TGTGCCAGCAGCACCGGGACAGGTAGTATCTACGAGCAGTACTTC.

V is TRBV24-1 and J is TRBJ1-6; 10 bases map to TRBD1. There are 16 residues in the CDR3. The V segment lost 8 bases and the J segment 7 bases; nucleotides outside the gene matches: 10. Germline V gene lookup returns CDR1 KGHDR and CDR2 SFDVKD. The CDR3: CATTQTGGAKNSPLHF. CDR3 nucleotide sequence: TGTGCCACCACCCAGACAGGGGGCGCGAAAAATTCACCCCTCCACTTT.

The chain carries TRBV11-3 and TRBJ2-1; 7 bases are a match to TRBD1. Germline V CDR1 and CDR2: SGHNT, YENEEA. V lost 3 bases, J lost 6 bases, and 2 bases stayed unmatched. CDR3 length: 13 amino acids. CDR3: CASSLQGVNEQFF. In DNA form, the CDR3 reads TGTGCCAGCAGCTTGCAGGGGGTCAATGAGCAGTTCTTC.